Shown below are 32 T cell receptor beta chains from a single sample sequenced in a study of Ad26.COV2.S vaccination and SARS-CoV-2 variants. Some clones are missing from TCRdb's copy, which holds only in-frame ones; the method was immunoSEQ multiplex PCR. The table lists approximately 350,000 clones, roughly 91% of them singletons. Stated treatment: 15 to 20 received Ad26.COV2.S at low or high dose, single or two shots; five or six received placebo; per-sample allocation not given. The investigators took samples on day 63 after the first vaccine or placebo injection. The starting material was peripheral blood, obtained in a trial of Ad26.COV2.S vaccine versus placebo. These receptors all come from a person aged 18-65 years who received the Ad26.COV2.S COVID-19 vaccine or a placebo.

V is TRBV15 and J is TRBJ1-2; D is undetermined. Trimming pared 0 bases from V and 12 bases from J, leaving 11 bases between. The CDR3 covers 12 residues. Germline V gene data show CDR1 as LNHNV and CDR2 as YYDKDF (reference sequence). The CDR3 region is CATSRDRLTDTF. The CDR3 DNA sequence: TGTGCCACCAGCAGAGATCGTCTTACGGACACCTTC.

The chain joins TRBV19 to TRBJ2-1, with a tentative D call TRBD1 (5 bases). Trimming stripped 4 bases from V and 9 bases from J, with 10 bases between. The V gene's germline CDR1 is LNHDA and CDR2 SQIVND (reference sequence). The CDR3 runs 12 residues. The CDR3 spells CASSTQGFEQFF. CDR3 sequence (DNA): TGTGCCAGTAGTACCCAGGGATTTGAGCAGTTCTTC.

V is TRBV7-9 and J is TRBJ2-3; 9 positions match TRBD2. The CDR3 runs to 15 residues. V was pared by 5 bases and J by 2 bases, with 5 bases of the junction left unmatched. Looked up from germline, CDR1 is SEHNR and CDR2 is FQNEAQ (reference sequence). The CDR3 DNA sequence: TGTGCCAGCAGCCTCAGCGGGGGGATCACAGATACGCAGTATTTT. Translated, it gives CASSLSGGITDTQYF.

V and J are TRBV9 and TRBJ1-4, with D possibly matching TRBD1 (5 bases). From germline, CDR1 is SGDLS and CDR2 YYNGEE. The ends were cut back, 8 bases at V and 0 bases at J, with 17 bases in the middle. CDR3 length: 16 residues. CDR3 bases: TGTGCCAGTTCTTGGGACGGAACCCCAACTAATGAAAAACTGTTTTTT. Its translation is CASSWDGTPTNEKLFF.

This rearrangement joins TRBV15 to TRBJ2-6; D remains unclear. This CDR3 spans 16 amino acids. Germline V gene data show CDR1 as LNHNV and CDR2 as YYDKDF (reference sequence). The germline V and J ends were trimmed by 0 bases and 0 bases, with 6 bases remaining between them. CDR3 in amino acids: CATSRDSGSGANVLTF. Here the CDR3 DNA reads TGTGCCACCAGCAGAGATTCTGGCTCTGGGGCCAACGTCCTGACTTTC.

The chain combines TRBV5-1 with TRBJ1-2, with 8 bases lining up with TRBD1. The CDR3 runs 15 residues. CDR1 SGHRS and CDR2 YFSETQ come from the germline V gene. The V segment lost 2 bases and the J segment 8 bases; nucleotides outside the gene matches: 11. The CDR3 reads CASSLRQGNIGGYTF. CDR3 coding DNA: TGCGCCAGCAGCTTAAGACAGGGGAACATCGGCGGCTACACCTTC. Filled out from reference TRBV5-1 and TRBJ1-2, the complete variable domain reads KAGVTQTPRYLIKTRGQQVTLSCSPISGHRSVSWYQQTPGQGLQFLFEYFSETQRNKGNFPGRFSGRQFSNSRSEMNVSTLELGDSALYLCASSLRQGNIGGYTFGSGTRLTVV.

This chain joins TRBV19 and TRBJ1-6; TRBD1 matches at 8 bases. The CDR3 length is 13 residues. V gave up 0 bases and J gave up 11 bases; unmatched junction bases: 0. CDR1 is LNHDA, CDR2 SQIVND, per germline (reference sequence). The CDR3 region has the DNA TGTGCCAGTAGTATAGAGACAGGGGCACCCCTCCACTTT. Its translation: CASSIETGAPLHF. Using reference TRBV19 and TRBJ1-6 for the parts outside the CDR3, the full variable domain is DGGITQSPKYLFRKEGQNVTLSCEQNLNHDAMYWYRQDPGQGLRLIYYSQIVNDFQKGDIAEGYSVSREKKESFPLTVTSAQKNPTAFYLCASSIETGAPLHFGNGTRLTVT.

This chain joins TRBV30 and TRBJ1-5; D remains unclear. Germline loops: CDR1 GTSNPN, CDR2 SVGIG (reference sequence). This CDR3 spans 15 amino acids. V was trimmed by 3 bases and J by 2 bases, leaving 14 bases between them. CDR3 in amino acids: CAWSPEDLGNQPQHF. CDR3 nucleotide sequence: TGTGCCTGGAGCCCAGAAGACCTCGGCAATCAGCCCCAGCATTTT.

The chain is built from TRBV4-3 and TRBJ2-5; D ambiguous. Germline CDR1 and CDR2: LGHNA and YSLEER. The V end lost 1 base, the J end lost 11 bases, and 17 bases lay between the germline ends. The CDR3 loop spans 14 amino acids. The CDR3 bases are TGCGCCAGCAGCCAAGCGGGTAACAAGAATTCTCAGTACTTC. It is translated as CASSQAGNKNSQYF.

This chain links TRBV12-3 or TRBV12-4 with TRBJ1-1, with D uncertain. This CDR3 comprises 13 residues. V was shortened by 7 bases and J by 1 base, with 10 bases between the two germline ends. CDR3 nucleotides: TGTGCCAGCAAAGAGGGTGAGAACACTGAAGCTTTCTTT. Translated, it gives CASKEGENTEAFF.

This sequence joins TRBV5-6 and TRBJ2-5; no reliable D call. Between the trimmed V and J ends, which lost 0 bases and 5 bases, there was a span of 14 bases. This CDR3 spans 15 amino acids. The germline gives CDR1 SGHDT, CDR2 YYEEEE. CDR3 sequence reads: CASSLAWGIWETQYF. The CDR3 region has the DNA TGTGCCAGCAGCTTGGCCTGGGGAATCTGGGAGACCCAGTACTTC.

The CDR3 region has the DNA TGCGCCAGCAGCTCTCCACAGGGACAGCAGAACACTGAAGCTTTCTTT. Translating gives CASSSPQGQQNTEAFF. The V gene is TRBV5-1, the J gene TRBJ1-1, with TRBD1 identical over 7 bases. In germline, CDR1 is SGHRS, CDR2 YFSETQ. CDR3 length: 16 residues. V was clipped by 3 bases and J by 1 base; unmatched bases: 9.

V is TRBV6-2 or TRBV6-3 and J is TRBJ1-5; D not certain. From germline, CDR1 is MNHEY and CDR2 SVGEGT. V lost 2 bases, J lost 5 bases, and 13 bases lay in between. CDR3 length: 15 amino acids. The CDR3 DNA reads as TGTGCCAGCAGTTACCTCAGCAGGCCCCATCAGCCCCAGCATTTT. This encodes CASSYLSRPHQPQHF.

The chain recombines TRBV30 with TRBJ1-5, with unresolved D. V lost 2 bases and J lost 5, with 7 bases in between. Germline CDR1 and CDR2: GTSNPN and SVGIG (reference sequence). The CDR3 is made up of 12 amino acids. The CDR3 here is CAWSRSHQPQHF. The CDR3 DNA follows: TGTGCCTGGAGTCGCAGTCATCAGCCCCAGCATTTT.

Only one count was recorded for this clone. The chain joins TRBV3-1 (or the pseudogene TRBV3-2) to TRBJ2-7; weak D call: TRBD1 (7 bases). Germline lookup yields CDR1 LGHDT and CDR2 YNNKEL (reference sequence). The germline V and J ends were trimmed by 2 bases and 3 bases, with 14 bases remaining between them. The CDR3 sequence is 15 residues long. Here the CDR3 reads CASSQHQQGGYEQYF. CDR3 coding DNA: TGTGCCAGCAGCCAACATCAGCAGGGGGGCTACGAGCAGTACTTC.

The chain uses TRBV9 and TRBJ1-3; D gene uncertain. Germline-derived CDR1 and CDR2 are SGDLS and YYNGEE. The V and J ends lost 0 bases and 4 bases respectively, with 14 bases between them. This CDR3 has 16 amino acids. CDR3 coding DNA: TGTGCCAGCAGCGTAGCGGATCTAATAGGGGGAAACACCATATATTTT. As protein: CASSVADLIGGNTIYF.

The rearrangement links TRBV19 to TRBJ1-1; D is possibly TRBD1 (5 bases). This CDR3 comprises 13 residues. V was cut by 6 bases and J by 0 bases, with 8 bases left in between. Germline V lookup: CDR1 LNHDA, CDR2 SQIVND (reference sequence). CDR3 protein: CASSPGVNTEAFF. The CDR3 region has the DNA TGTGCCAGTAGCCCGGGGGTGAACACTGAAGCTTTCTTT.

The rearrangement joins TRBV27 to TRBJ1-4, with TRBD1 identical over 12 bases. CDR1 MNHEY and CDR2 SMNVEV come from the germline V gene (reference sequence). This CDR3 is 17 amino acids long. Trimming at V came to 6 bases and at J to 6 bases, leaving 11 bases not matched to a gene. The CDR3 nucleotides are TGTGCCAGCAGCCTCGCGGGGACAGGGGGCCAGGATGAAAAACTGTTTTTT. It specifies CASSLAGTGGQDEKLFF.

This chain links TRBV30 with TRBJ2-5, with no clear D. The germline V gene has CDR1 GTSNPN and CDR2 SVGIG (reference sequence). V was clipped by 0 bases and J by 2 bases, with 7 bases between them. There are 13 residues in the CDR3. The DNA for the CDR3 is TGTGCCTGGAGTGTACAAATACAAGAGACCCAGTACTTC. This sequence encodes CAWSVQIQETQYF.

V gene TRBV15 combines with J gene TRBJ1-5; the D is unclear. This CDR3 contains 16 residues. V gave up 0 bases and J gave up 3 bases, with 12 bases separating them. Germline values: CDR1 LNHNV, CDR2 YYDKDF (reference sequence). CDR3 sequence reads: CATSREITGYNQPQHF. The CDR3 nucleotides read TGTGCCACCAGCAGAGAAATTACGGGGTACAATCAGCCCCAGCATTTT.

The chain couples TRBV19 to TRBJ2-1; D is possibly TRBD2 (6 bases). The germline gives CDR1 LNHDA, CDR2 SQIVND (reference sequence). With 6 bases removed from V and 1 base from J, the gap between germline ends came to 10 bases. This CDR3 is 14 amino acids long. For the CDR3, the DNA is TGTGCCAGTAGGTTCGGAGGGTCCTACAATGAGCAGTTCTTC. Amino acids: CASRFGGSYNEQFF.

This sequence joins TRBV9 and TRBJ2-2; 8 positions match TRBD2. J gave up 4 bases and V 0 bases, and 2 bases lay outside the gene matches. CDR1 SGDLS and CDR2 YYNGEE come from the germline V gene. The length of the CDR3 is 15 residues. The CDR3 DNA reads as TGTGCCAGCAGCGTAGCGGGGGGGGGCACCGGGGAGCTGTTTTTT. It yields the protein CASSVAGGGTGELFF. The variable domain in full, completed from reference TRBV9 and TRBJ2-2, reads DSGVTQTPKHLITATGQRVTLRCSPRSGDLSVYWYQQSLDQGLQFLIQYYNGEERAKGNILERFSAQQFPDLHSELNLSSLELGDSALYFCASSVAGGGTGELFFGEGSRLTVL.

The DNA for the CDR3 is TGTGCCAGTAGTATGCCCCAAGGGGCAGAAGGAGAAAAACTGTTTTTT. This codes for CASSMPQGAEGEKLFF. The J gene is TRBJ1-4, the V gene TRBV19, with a possible D match to TRBD1 (5 bases). V lost 3 bases to trimming and J lost 8 bases, with 19 bases between them. CDR3 length equals 16 residues. Germline assignment: CDR1 LNHDA and CDR2 SQIVND (reference sequence).

The chain is built from TRBV11-3 and TRBJ1-5, with D unclear. Germline V lookup: CDR1 SGHNT, CDR2 YENEEA. Trimming removed 2 bases from V and 3 bases from J, with 17 bases in between. The CDR3 is made up of 17 amino acids. As DNA, the CDR3 is TGTGCCAGCAGCTTACTCTCACCGACCGAATCCAATCAGCCCCAGCATTTT. Protein product: CASSLLSPTESNQPQHF.

This rearrangement joins TRBV7-2 to TRBJ2-7, with TRBD1 matching 7 bases. The CDR3 runs 14 residues. Trimming at V came to 4 bases and at J to 3 bases, leaving 6 bases not matched to a gene. Looked up from germline, CDR1 is SGHTA and CDR2 is FQGNSA. CDR3 nucleotide sequence: TGTGCCAGCAGCTCAACCTGGGACAGCTACGAGCAGTACTTC. This encodes CASSSTWDSYEQYF.

This clone was counted between two and nine times. The chain uses TRBV7-9 and TRBJ1-6, with TRBD1 identical over 11 bases. The CDR3 consists of 17 residues. Per the germline V gene, CDR1 is SEHNR and CDR2 is FQNEAQ (reference sequence). Trimming at V came to 11 bases and at J to 0 bases, leaving 9 bases not matched to a gene. CDR3 nucleotides: TGTGCCCTAGGGACAGGGGGATCGGGCTCCTATAATTCACCCCTCCACTTT. Protein: CALGTGGSGSYNSPLHF.

This chain links TRBV3-1 (or the pseudogene TRBV3-2) with TRBJ1-2, with 7 bases fitting TRBD1. Looked up from germline, CDR1 is LGHDT and CDR2 is YNNKEL (reference sequence). The V segment lost 4 bases and the J segment 9 bases; nucleotides outside the gene matches: 26. This CDR3 is 19 amino acids long. Here the CDR3 DNA reads TGTGCCAGCAGCCTTAATTTACCTGGCAGGGGGACCTATAAAGAAAGCTACACCTTC. It encodes CASSLNLPGRGTYKESYTF.

The chain combines TRBV7-3 with TRBJ2-2, with TRBD1 matching over 7 bases. The CDR3 is made up of 16 amino acids. Per germline, CDR1 SGHTA and CDR2 FQGTGA. With V trimmed by 5 bases and J by 6 bases, 12 bases remained unmatched. The CDR3 DNA reads TGTGCCAGCAGCCCAAAAAGGACAGGCCTACCCGGGGAGCTGTTTTTT. Its protein product is CASSPKRTGLPGELFF.

CDR3 bases: TGTGCCAGCAGCTTAGGCCGGAATCAGCCCCAGCATTTT. Translating gives CASSLGRNQPQHF. This sequence joins TRBV7-8 and TRBJ1-5; D ambiguous. V gave up 1 base and J gave up 4 bases, with 5 bases separating them. The CDR3 loop spans 13 amino acids. The germline CDR1 and CDR2 sequences are SGHVS and FQNEAQ.

V gene TRBV27 combines with J gene TRBJ2-7; tentative D call: TRBD2 (6 bases). In germline, CDR1 is MNHEY, CDR2 SMNVEV (reference sequence). The CDR3 runs 14 residues. Deletions cut 6 bases from V and 6 bases from J, with 18 bases between. The CDR3: CASRWGGGSREQYF. The CDR3 nucleotides are TGTGCCAGCAGGTGGGGCGGAGGGTCCCGCGAGCAGTACTTC.

This chain links TRBV18 with TRBJ1-6, with 7 bases identical to TRBD1. CDR1 is KGHSH, CDR2 LQKENI, per germline. With 2 bases clipped from V and 7 bases from J, the junction kept 8 bases outside the gene matches. The CDR3 is 16 amino acids. The CDR3 sequence: CASSPRQGSTNSPLHF. The CDR3 DNA reads TGTGCCAGCTCACCAAGACAGGGAAGCACGAATTCACCCCTCCACTTT.

The chain recombines TRBV7-9 with TRBJ1-5; D gene ambiguous. The V and J ends lost 1 base and 11 bases respectively, with 9 bases between them. Per germline, CDR1 SEHNR and CDR2 FQNEAQ (reference sequence). The CDR3 loop spans 12 amino acids. CDR3 residues: CASSLENGAQHF. For the CDR3, the DNA is TGTGCCAGCAGCTTAGAAAACGGGGCCCAGCATTTT.